At least ten counts were recorded for the clone carrying this T cell receptor (beta chain). Semi-nested PCR with Nested Universal Primer A followed constant-region reverse priming of full-length variable regions. TCRdb re-analysed the 5' RACE reads in MiXCR, keeping a single row per CDR3 protein. The table records about 7,800 distinct CDR3 sequences, approximately 35% of them present only once. CD4+CD45RO+CD25- cells were isolated as memory CD4+ T cells. This CDR3 region has 15 residues. The trim removed 5 bases at V and 7 bases at J, leaving 11 bases unmatched. Germline V lookup: CDR1 MNHNY, CDR2 SVGAGI (reference sequence).

Sequenced: tumor-infiltrating memory CD4+ T cells sorted from the breast tumor. Subset meaning: memory CD4+ T cells, CD4+CD45RO+CD25-. The chain is built from TRBV6-6 and TRBJ1-5; 7 positions match TRBD1. The receptor was isolated from a female donor with breast cancer. CDR3 sequence reads: CASSDPTGAGQPQHF. The CDR3 nucleotides read TGTGCCAGCAGTGACCCTACAGGGGCTGGCCAGCCCCAGCATTTT.